One sample yielded the 19 T cell receptor beta chains listed below, sequenced in a study of CD8 T cells in Susac syndrome (dated by TCRdb to 2018 to 2020). Libraries were built with the immunoSEQ multiplex PCR assay. RNA was extracted using the RNeasy kit, and roughly 0.5 to 1 ug of the RNA was reverse transcribed with random hexamers. TCRdb itself trimmed the public reads at Q25 with fastp, ran MiXCR and retained productive beta chains. Each entry merges the rows of one CDR3 protein and shows their most common DNA and genes. Recorded for this sample are over 120,000 distinct CDR3 sequences; roughly 94% of them occurred a single time. Jointly, the top ten make up under 0.095% of the sample. The sequencing sample was made of CD4+ T cells from PBMCs. These receptors were obtained from a human donor in good health.

The CDR3 DNA reads as TGTGCCAGCAGCCAAGTATCCCCAGGGGCTGGCTACACCTTC. Its protein product is CASSQVSPGAGYTF. This chain links TRBV3-1 with TRBJ1-2; D is perhaps TRBD1 (6 bases). Looked up from germline, CDR1 is LGHDT and CDR2 is YNNKEL (reference sequence). The CDR3 consists of 14 residues. The V end lost 1 base, the J end lost 7 bases, and 13 bases lay between the germline ends.

V is TRBV25-1 and J is TRBJ1-2; 9 bases are shared with TRBD1. The germline CDR1 and CDR2 sequences are MGHDK and SYGVNS. J lost 8 bases, V lost 1 base, and 8 bases had no gene match. The CDR3 spans 15 residues. In nucleotides, the CDR3 is TGTGCCAGCAGTGAATTGGGGGACAGGGTTTTAGGCTACACCTTC. Its translation: CASSELGDRVLGYTF.

The J gene is TRBJ2-2, the V gene TRBV12-3 or TRBV12-4; tentatively, D is TRBD2 (5 bases). CDR3 size: 14 residues. The ends were cut back, 4 bases at V and 7 bases at J, with 13 bases in the middle. The CDR3 is CASSSPGWVGELFF. CDR3 DNA: TGTGCCAGCAGTTCTCCGGGGTGGGTCGGGGAGCTGTTTTTT.

The CDR3: CAISVGGGGYTF. The CDR3 DNA follows: TGTGCCATCAGTGTAGGGGGTGGTGGCTACACCTTC. The V call is TRBV10-3, the J call TRBJ1-2; TRBD1 might be the D (6 bases). The germline gives CDR1 ENHRY, CDR2 SYGVKD. The CDR3 consists of 12 residues. Trimming stripped 4 bases from V and 7 bases from J, with 10 bases between.

The rearrangement uses TRBV18 and TRBJ2-6, with D perhaps TRBD2 (5 bases). This CDR3 region has 19 residues. CDR1 is KGHSH, CDR2 LQKENI, per germline. V dropped 1 base and J dropped 3 bases, with 19 bases sitting between them. Here the CDR3 DNA reads TGTGCCAGCTCACCACTTGGGCAGCGGCCGGCCCATGGGGCCAACGTCCTGACTTTC. Translated, it gives CASSPLGQRPAHGANVLTF.

The J gene is TRBJ2-1, the V gene TRBV20-1; 8 positions agree with TRBD2. V lost 6 bases to trimming and J lost 7 bases; unmatched junction nucleotides: 11. In germline, CDR1 is DFQATT, CDR2 SNEGSKA (reference sequence). The CDR3 loop spans 14 amino acids. This CDR3 reads CSAPPGGSRNEQFF. The CDR3 DNA reads as TGCAGTGCCCCGCCGGGGGGGAGTAGGAATGAGCAGTTCTTC.

This sequence joins TRBV20-1 and TRBJ2-3; 10 nucleotides agree with TRBD2. This CDR3 has 14 residues. The ends lost 2 bases at V and 4 bases at J; junction bases unmatched: 3. Germline V gene sequence: CDR1 DFQATT, CDR2 SNEGSKA (reference sequence). The CDR3 here is CSARPSGSSDTQYF. The CDR3 DNA reads as TGCAGTGCTAGACCTAGCGGGAGCTCAGATACGCAGTATTTT.

This clonotype appeared once. J is TRBJ2-1 and V is TRBV20-1; 13 nucleotides align to TRBD2. This CDR3 comprises 17 residues. V shed 1 base and J 2 bases; nucleotides not matched to a gene: 5. The germline CDR1 and CDR2 sequences are DFQATT and SNEGSKA (reference sequence). The CDR3 protein is CSARVETSGRPYNEQFF. The CDR3 DNA is TGCAGTGCTAGAGTTGAGACTAGCGGGAGGCCCTACAATGAGCAGTTCTTC.

This chain joins TRBV11-2 and TRBJ2-7; 9 nucleotides line up with TRBD2. The V and J ends lost 4 bases and 4 bases, in that order; junction bases with no gene match: 8. The CDR3 is 15 amino acids. The germline V gene has CDR1 SGHAT and CDR2 FQNNGV. Here the CDR3 DNA reads TGTGCCAGCAGCTCCCTAGCGGGAAAATTTTACGAGCAGTACTTC. It codes for CASSSLAGKFYEQYF.

The chain joins TRBV5-6 to TRBJ1-2, with D tentatively TRBD1 (5 bases). Germline V CDR1 and CDR2: SGHDT, YYEEEE. The CDR3 has 15 amino acids. The V end lost 4 bases, the J end lost 1 base, and 14 bases lay between the germline ends. CDR3: CASSAGELNNYGYTF. The CDR3 DNA sequence: TGTGCCAGCAGCGCGGGGGAACTTAATAACTATGGCTACACCTTC.

The chain employs TRBV5-6 and TRBJ2-5, with D uncertain. The CDR3 extends over 13 amino acids. CDR1 is SGHDT, CDR2 YYEEEE, per germline. The ends were cut back, 2 bases at V and 1 base at J, with 6 bases in the middle. CDR3 nucleotides: TGTGCCAGCAGCTTTATTGCCCAAGAGACCCAGTACTTC. Its protein is CASSFIAQETQYF. The variable domain in full, completed from reference TRBV5-6 and TRBJ2-5, reads DAGVTQSPTHLIKTRGQQVTLRCSPKSGHDTVSWYQQALGQGPQFIFQYYEEEERQRGNFPDRFSGHQFPNYSSELNVNALLLGDSALYLCASSFIAQETQYFGPGTRLLVL.

This clonotype showed up just once. V and J are TRBV27 and TRBJ2-7; D ambiguous. Germline CDR1 reads MNHEY; CDR2 reads SMNVEV (reference sequence). This CDR3 is built from 15 residues. V shed 3 bases and J shed 0 bases, with 12 bases lying between them. As DNA, the CDR3 is TGTGCCAGCAGTTTCCTCGGCGCTTACTCCTACGAGCAGTACTTC. Translation gives CASSFLGAYSYEQYF.

The chain couples TRBV7-2 to TRBJ2-2; TRBD2 matches at 10 bases. Looked up from germline, CDR1 is SGHTA and CDR2 is FQGNSA. The CDR3 has 15 amino acids. Trimming at V came to 2 bases and at J to 6 bases, leaving 3 bases not matched to a gene. In nucleotides, the CDR3 is TGTGCCAGCAGCTTAAGCGGGAGGGCCTCCGGGGAGCTGTTTTTT. This translates into CASSLSGRASGELFF.

The chain carries TRBV18 and TRBJ2-4; TRBD2 agrees at 10 bases. This CDR3 spans 16 amino acids. The V gene end was trimmed by 6 bases and the J gene end by 1 base; junction bases not matched to a gene: 6. Germline CDR1 is KGHSH and CDR2 is LQKENI. The CDR3 sequence: CASSPVSGRAKNIQYF. CDR3 coding DNA: TGTGCCAGCTCCCCCGTTAGCGGGAGGGCCAAAAACATTCAGTACTTC.

In DNA, the CDR3 is TGCAGTGCTAGGGTCTCTGGGGCCAACGTCCTGACTTTC. As protein: CSARVSGANVLTF. The chain recombines TRBV20-1 with TRBJ2-6; D ambiguous. V lost 3 bases to trimming and J lost 0 bases, with 3 bases between them. The CDR3 covers 13 residues. Germline CDR1 and CDR2: DFQATT and SNEGSKA (reference sequence).

The chain couples TRBV5-1 to TRBJ2-7; 8 nucleotides align to TRBD2. This CDR3 comprises 16 residues. CDR1 and CDR2 from the germline V gene are SGHRS and YFSETQ. With V trimmed by 0 bases and J by 4 bases, 9 bases remained unmatched. This CDR3 reads CASSLALIGGRYEQYF. DNA of the CDR3: TGCGCCAGCAGCTTGGCACTTATCGGCGGGAGGTACGAGCAGTACTTC.

The chain uses TRBV20-1 and TRBJ2-2, with TRBD2 matching over 13 bases. The CDR3 is 16 amino acids. Germline-derived CDR1 and CDR2 are DFQATT and SNEGSKA (reference sequence). Unmatched junction bases numbered 7, after V lost 4 bases and J lost 5 bases. In nucleotides, the CDR3 is TGCAGTGCTACAGGACTAGCGGGAGTTGATACCGGGGAGCTGTTTTTT. Translating gives CSATGLAGVDTGELFF.

This chain links TRBV7-2 with TRBJ2-7; 7 bases are a match to TRBD1. V lost 4 bases, J lost 4 bases, and 7 bases stayed unmatched. Germline-derived CDR1 and CDR2 are SGHTA and FQGNSA. The CDR3 length is 14 residues. The CDR3 reads CASSSGGSLYEQYF. The CDR3 nucleotides are TGTGCCAGCAGCTCAGGGGGTTCTCTTTACGAGCAGTACTTC.

The chain is built from TRBV5-1 and TRBJ2-7; D is unclear. From germline, CDR1 is SGHRS and CDR2 YFSETQ. The CDR3 loop spans 12 amino acids. Trimming removed 1 base from V and 5 bases from J, with 7 bases in between. CDR3 nucleotides: TGCGCCAGCAGCTTGCGTGGACACGAGCAGTACTTC. This encodes CASSLRGHEQYF.